A selection of T cell receptor beta chains follows, all from one sample in a study of cytomegalovirus exposure and HLA in healthy donors. Profiled with immunoSEQ multiplex PCR; TCRdb holds only in-frame clones, not every one. The table records around 150,000 clones, roughly 63% of them present only once. Sequenced sample: PBMCs. These receptors all stem from a woman in her fifties or sixties in good health and CMV-seropositive. CDR3s include the opening cysteine and the closing phenylalanine or tryptophan. A D gene is named only where the DNA matches it firmly. Part of the rows lack a size; the others show once, few, many or a class for expanded clones.

abundance	j_gene	d_gene	v_gene	CDR3nt	CDR3aa
.	TRBJ1-5	TRBD1	TRBV28	TGTGCCAGCAGTTTTCTTGGGACAGGGGGCCGTCAGCCCCAGCATTTT	CASSFLGTGGRQPQHF
.	TRBJ2-3	TRBD2	TRBV7-3	TGTGCCAGCAGAGCGGGAGGCACAGATACGCAGTATTTT	CASRAGGTDTQYF
.	TRBJ2-5	.	TRBV5-4	TGTGCCAGCAGTCCGGGACTTCCAAGAGGTGGGGAGACCCAGTACTTC	CASSPGLPRGGETQYF
.	TRBJ2-1	TRBD2	TRBV23-1	TGCGCCAGCAGGCGACTAGCGGGAGCGACAAGCTCCTACAATGAGCAGTTCTTC	CASRRLAGATSSYNEQFF
.	TRBJ2-4	.	TRBV20-1	TGCAGTGCTAGGACAGAGATCCTCCAGTACTTC	CSARTEILQYF
.	TRBJ2-3	TRBD2	TRBV18	TGTGCCAGCTCGTCGGGGACTAGCGGGAGCACAGATACGCAGTATTTT	CASSSGTSGSTDTQYF
.	TRBJ1-1	.	TRBV18	TGTGCCAGCTCACTACAGGAAAACACTGAAGCTTTCTTT	CASSLQENTEAFF
.	TRBJ1-1	.	TRBV27	TGTGCCAGCAGGAGTTACACGGGGGTTTCTGAAGCTTTCTTT	CASRSYTGVSEAFF
.	TRBJ2-7	TRBD2	TRBV28	TGTGCCAGCAGTTTGCCGACTAGCACCTCCTACGAGCAGTACTTC	CASSLPTSTSYEQYF
.	TRBJ1-1	.	TRBV5-6	TGTGCCAGCAGCGTTCGACAGCACACTGAAGCTTTCTTT	CASSVRQHTEAFF
few	TRBJ2-3	TRBD2	TRBV5-1	TGCGCCAGCAGCTCGACTAGCGGAGCAGATACGCAGTATTTT	CASSSTSGADTQYF
.	TRBJ2-1	.	TRBV6-6	TGTGCCAGCAGTTACTTCGGACTTAGAGAGCAGTTCTTC	CASSYFGLREQFF
few	TRBJ2-7	.	TRBV29-1	TGCAGCGTCCAATACCGGAGCTCCTACGAGCAGTACTTC	CSVQYRSSYEQYF
.	TRBJ2-3	TRBD2	TRBV5-6	TGTGCCAGCAGCTTGGTGGTTCCGCGGGAGACCACAGATACGCAGTATTTT	CASSLVVPRETTDTQYF
.	TRBJ1-4	TRBD1	TRBV28	TGTGCCAGCAGTCGGACAGGGATAACTAATGAAAAACTGTTTTTT	CASSRTGITNEKLFF
.	TRBJ1-4	TRBD1	TRBV9	TGTGCCAGCAGCGCGGGGGACAGGGCTAATGAAAAACTGTTTTTT	CASSAGDRANEKLFF
.	TRBJ1-5	.	TRBV27	TGTGCCAGCAGTTTATCGTACGGGCAGGGGAATTCGCCCCAGCATTTT	CASSLSYGQGNSPQHF
.	TRBJ2-7	.	TRBV6-1	TGTGCCAGCAGTGAACTAGGGGTGATCAAAGTTTACAACTACGAGCAGTACTTC	CASSELGVIKVYNYEQYF
few	TRBJ1-2	TRBD1	TRBV29-1	TGCAGCGCTGGACAGGGGCAGGCCTTTGGCTACACCTTC	CSAGQGQAFGYTF
.	TRBJ1-2	TRBD1	TRBV19	TGTGCCAGTGGACCGGGACAGATATTTCGCGGCTACACCTTC	CASGPGQIFRGYTF
few	TRBJ2-2	TRBD2	TRBV7-3	TGTGCCAGCAGCTTAGGACTAGCGGGAGGCGCGACCGGGGAGCTGTTTTTT	CASSLGLAGGATGELFF
.	TRBJ2-3	TRBD2	TRBV9	TGTGCCAGCAGCGTCGGGACTAGCGGCACAGATACGCAGTATTTT	CASSVGTSGTDTQYF
.	TRBJ2-5	.	TRBV5-1	TGCGCCAGCATACTGGGACTTGAGATTGGAGAGACCCAGTACTTC	CASILGLEIGETQYF
few	TRBJ2-5	.	TRBV6-1	TGTGCCAGCAGTGAAGCAACAGGGACCTGGGGAGAGACCCAGTACTTC	CASSEATGTWGETQYF
few	TRBJ2-2	.	TRBV11-2	TGTGCCAGCAGCCCCCCAGGGAACACCGGGGAGCTGTTTTTT	CASSPPGNTGELFF
.	TRBJ2-7	TRBD1	TRBV7-9	TGTGCCAGCAGCTTGGACAGGGACAGGCCCTACGAGCAGTACTTC	CASSLDRDRPYEQYF
once	TRBJ2-3	.	TRBV27	TGTGCCAGCAAAAAGCCCGGGGTCGGGACAGATACGCAGTATTTT	CASKKPGVGTDTQYF
.	TRBJ1-6	TRBD1	TRBV27	TGTGCCAGCAGTTTGCCGGACAGGGCAATAACCCTCCACTTT	CASSLPDRAITLHF
.	TRBJ2-1	TRBD1	TRBV13	TGTGCCAGCAGCGGGCGACAGGGATGGTCCTACAATGAGCAGTTCTTC	CASSGRQGWSYNEQFF
.	TRBJ2-1	.	TRBV7-9	TGTGCCAGCAGCTTAGGTCCCCCATTCTACAATGAGCAGTTCTTC	CASSLGPPFYNEQFF